These T cell receptor beta chains were read from a single sample in a study of blood T cell repertoires in COVID-19. Generated by immunoSEQ multiplex PCR, the TCRdb table keeps only in-frame clones and is missing some. The sample contains more than 35,000 clones, about 80% of which appear only once. Input material: peripheral blood. Source of these receptors: a man older than 75 with active or convalescent COVID-19. Each CDR3 is given with its conserved first and last residue. The D gene is left open where the match is weak. Some rows have no size entry. The others give once, few or many, or a class for an expanded clone.

size: .
V: TRBV13
D: .
length: 13
J: TRBJ2-7
DNA: TGTGCCAGCAGCGACATGTTACGCTACGAGCAGTACTTC
CDR3: CASSDMLRYEQYF

size: .
V: TRBV3-1/TRBV3-2
D: TRBD1
length: 14
J: TRBJ2-7
DNA: TGTGCCAGCAGCCAACTACCCGGGACAGGGCATCAGTACTTC
CDR3: CASSQLPGTGHQYF

size: .
V: TRBV11-2
D: .
length: 13
J: TRBJ1-4
DNA: TGTGCCAGCAGCCTACCTCCGGATGAAAAACTGTTTTTT
CDR3: CASSLPPDEKLFF

size: once
V: TRBV9
D: .
length: 14
J: TRBJ2-3
DNA: TGTGCCAGCAGCGTACAACCCTCGGGAGATACGCAGTATTTT
CDR3: CASSVQPSGDTQYF

size: .
V: TRBV5-1
D: TRBD1
length: 16
J: TRBJ1-1
DNA: TGCGCCAGCAGCCCTATGGGACAGGGCTTGAACACTGAAGCTTTCTTT
CDR3: CASSPMGQGLNTEAFF

size: few
V: TRBV6-5
D: TRBD1
length: 15
J: TRBJ1-4
DNA: TGTGCCAGCAGTTACGAGGGACAGGGATATGAAAAACTGTTTTTT
CDR3: CASSYEGQGYEKLFF

size: .
V: TRBV19
D: .
length: 16
J: TRBJ2-3
DNA: TGTGCCAGTAGTGACCTCTCGGGAGATGGCACAGATACGCAGTATTTT
CDR3: CASSDLSGDGTDTQYF

size: .
V: TRBV5-1
D: TRBD2
length: 18
J: TRBJ2-1
DNA: TGCGCCAGCAGCCCGTCGACTAGCGGGAGATGGTTGGACAATGAGCAGTTCTTC
CDR3: CASSPSTSGRWLDNEQFF

size: few
V: TRBV7-9
D: TRBD2
length: 16
J: TRBJ2-3
DNA: TGTGCCAGCAGCCCTCGAGCGGGAGGGGGCCCGGATACGCAGTATTTT
CDR3: CASSPRAGGGPDTQYF

size: .
V: TRBV27
D: TRBD1
length: 14
J: TRBJ2-1
DNA: TGTGCCAGCAGCCCGACAGGGGGCAAGAATGAGCAGTTCTTC
CDR3: CASSPTGGKNEQFF

size: .
V: TRBV9
D: .
length: 13
J: TRBJ2-7
DNA: TGTGCCAGCAGCGTAGGTAGCAGCTACGAGCAGTACTTC
CDR3: CASSVGSSYEQYF

size: .
V: TRBV7-2
D: TRBD1
length: 16
J: TRBJ2-7
DNA: TGTGCCAGCAGCTTAGGGGGTGGGACAGGGCCCTACGAGCAGTACTTC
CDR3: CASSLGGGTGPYEQYF

size: .
V: TRBV18
D: TRBD1
length: 16
J: TRBJ2-1
DNA: TGTGCCAGCTCACGGGAGAGACAGGGCTCCTACAATGAGCAGTTCTTC
CDR3: CASSRERQGSYNEQFF

size: .
V: TRBV19
D: TRBD1
length: 19
J: TRBJ1-6
DNA: TGTGCCAGTAGTACGCCGACAGGGACCCTCAGCTCCTATAATTCACCCCTCCACTTT
CDR3: CASSTPTGTLSSYNSPLHF

size: .
V: TRBV2
D: .
length: 12
J: TRBJ1-1
DNA: TGTGCCAGCAGTGACTCTAGGGGGGAAGCTTTCTTT
CDR3: CASSDSRGEAFF

size: once
V: TRBV6-6
D: .
length: 16
J: TRBJ1-1
DNA: TGTGCCAGCAGTTACTCGCCAAAGCGATTGAACACTGAAGCTTTCTTT
CDR3: CASSYSPKRLNTEAFF

size: few
V: TRBV5-1
D: .
length: 13
J: TRBJ2-7
DNA: TGCGCCAGCAGCTTTGGCTCTTCATACGAGCAGTACTTC
CDR3: CASSFGSSYEQYF

size: few
V: TRBV4-2
D: .
length: 16
J: TRBJ1-2
DNA: TGTGCCAGCAGCCAAGATTCTTTCGGGGTGGGCTATGGCTACACCTTC
CDR3: CASSQDSFGVGYGYTF

size: once
V: TRBV29-1
D: TRBD2
length: 14
J: TRBJ2-3
DNA: TGCAGCGGCGCCGGACTAGACCCCACAGATACGCAGTATTTT
CDR3: CSGAGLDPTDTQYF

size: .
V: TRBV6-5
D: TRBD1
length: 14
J: TRBJ1-1
DNA: TGTGCCAGCAGTTACGGACAGGGGGCTGCTGAAGCTTTCTTT
CDR3: CASSYGQGAAEAFF

size: once
V: TRBV6-6
D: TRBD1
length: 16
J: TRBJ2-1
DNA: TGTGCCAGCCGTACAACCGGGACAGGGTTTTACAATGAGCAGTTCTTC
CDR3: CASRTTGTGFYNEQFF

size: .
V: TRBV5-4
D: .
length: 13
J: TRBJ2-7
DNA: TGTGCCAGCAGTGATAGGACAGACTACGAGCAGTACTTC
CDR3: CASSDRTDYEQYF

size: .
V: TRBV5-1
D: TRBD2
length: 16
J: TRBJ2-5
DNA: TGCGCCAGCAGCGTGTTAGCGGGAGGGCCGGGGAAGACCCAGTACTTC
CDR3: CASSVLAGGPGKTQYF

size: .
V: TRBV2
D: .
length: 13
J: TRBJ2-2
DNA: TGTGCCAGCAGTGAAGGTAGTCCCGGGGAGCTGTTTTTT
CDR3: CASSEGSPGELFF

size: .
V: TRBV27
D: TRBD1
length: 17
J: TRBJ2-2
DNA: TGTGCCAGCAGTTTCTTAAGACAGGGGGCTAGGACCGGGGAGCTGTTTTTT
CDR3: CASSFLRQGARTGELFF

size: .
V: TRBV30
D: .
length: 13
J: TRBJ2-7
DNA: TGTGCCTGGAGTCGGAGAGACTCCTACGAGCAGTACTTC
CDR3: CAWSRRDSYEQYF

size: .
V: TRBV18
D: TRBD2
length: 20
J: TRBJ2-1
DNA: TGTGCCAGCTCACCACCTCCTAGCGGGGGGACGTTGGGGGCAGAAAATGAGCAGTTCTTC
CDR3: CASSPPPSGGTLGAENEQFF

size: .
V: TRBV19
D: TRBD1
length: 17
J: TRBJ2-1
DNA: TGTGCCAGTAGTAGATACAGGGGGCCCTCCGCCAGCAATGAGCAGTTCTTC
CDR3: CASSRYRGPSASNEQFF